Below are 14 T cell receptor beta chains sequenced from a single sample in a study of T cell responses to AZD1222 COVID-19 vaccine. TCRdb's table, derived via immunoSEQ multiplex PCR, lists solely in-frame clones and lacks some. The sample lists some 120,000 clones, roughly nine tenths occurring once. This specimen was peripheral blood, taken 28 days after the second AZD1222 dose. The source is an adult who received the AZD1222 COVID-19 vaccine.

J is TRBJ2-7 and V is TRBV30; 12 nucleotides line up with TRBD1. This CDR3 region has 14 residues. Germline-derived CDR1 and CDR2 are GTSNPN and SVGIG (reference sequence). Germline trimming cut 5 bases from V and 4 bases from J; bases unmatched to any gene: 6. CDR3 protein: CAWGGTGGVYEQYF. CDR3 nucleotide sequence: TGTGCCTGGGGAGGGACAGGGGGCGTGTACGAGCAGTACTTC.

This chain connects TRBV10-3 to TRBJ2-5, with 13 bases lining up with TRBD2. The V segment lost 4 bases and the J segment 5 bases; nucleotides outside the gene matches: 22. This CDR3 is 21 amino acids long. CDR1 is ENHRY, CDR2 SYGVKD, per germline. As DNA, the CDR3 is TGTGCCATCAGTGTTGGTCAGGGGGCAGGACTAGCGGGAGAATTGGCGGAGACCCAGTACTTC. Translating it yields CAISVGQGAGLAGELAETQYF.

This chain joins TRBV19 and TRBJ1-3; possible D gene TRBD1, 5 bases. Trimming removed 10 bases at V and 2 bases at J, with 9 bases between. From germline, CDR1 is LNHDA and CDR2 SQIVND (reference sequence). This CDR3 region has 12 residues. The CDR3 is CATGGAGNTIYF. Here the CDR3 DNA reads TGTGCCACCGGGGGAGCTGGAAACACCATATATTTT. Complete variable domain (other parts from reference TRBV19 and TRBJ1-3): DGGITQSPKYLFRKEGQNVTLSCEQNLNHDAMYWYRQDPGQGLRLIYYSQIVNDFQKGDIAEGYSVSREKKESFPLTVTSAQKNPTAFYLCATGGAGNTIYFGEGSWLTVV.

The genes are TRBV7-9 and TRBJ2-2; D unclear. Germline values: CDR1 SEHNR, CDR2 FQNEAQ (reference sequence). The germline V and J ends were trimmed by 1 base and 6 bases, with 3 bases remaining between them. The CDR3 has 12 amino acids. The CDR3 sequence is CASSLGPGELFF. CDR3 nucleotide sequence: TGTGCCAGCAGCTTAGGTCCCGGGGAGCTGTTTTTT.

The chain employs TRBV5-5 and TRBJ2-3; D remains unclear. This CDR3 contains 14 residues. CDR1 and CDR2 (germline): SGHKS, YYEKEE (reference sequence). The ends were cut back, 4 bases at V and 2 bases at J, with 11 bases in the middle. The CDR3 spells CASSHSFLTDTQYF. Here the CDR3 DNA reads TGTGCCAGCAGCCACAGTTTCCTCACAGATACGCAGTATTTT.

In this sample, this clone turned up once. CDR3 loop: CSVDRDRGTEAFF. In DNA, the CDR3 is TGCAGCGTTGATAGGGACAGGGGCACTGAAGCTTTCTTT. The V call is TRBV29-1, the J call TRBJ1-1; TRBD1 matches at 10 bases. V was pared by 3 bases and J by 4 bases, with 2 bases of the junction left unmatched. CDR1 and CDR2 from the germline V gene are SQVTM and ANQGSEA. This CDR3 contains 13 residues.

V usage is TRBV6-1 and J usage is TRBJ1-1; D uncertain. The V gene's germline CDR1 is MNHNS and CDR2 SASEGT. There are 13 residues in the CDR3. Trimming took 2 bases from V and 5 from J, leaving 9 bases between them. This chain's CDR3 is CASSEFVGTEAFF. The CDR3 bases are TGTGCCAGCAGTGAATTTGTAGGGACTGAAGCTTTCTTT.

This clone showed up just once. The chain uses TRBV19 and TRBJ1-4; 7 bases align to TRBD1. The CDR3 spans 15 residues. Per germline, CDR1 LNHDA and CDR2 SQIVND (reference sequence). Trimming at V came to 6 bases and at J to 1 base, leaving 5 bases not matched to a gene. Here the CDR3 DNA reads TGTGCCAGTAGCCACCCAGGGGGAACTAATGAAAAACTGTTTTTT. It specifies CASSHPGGTNEKLFF.

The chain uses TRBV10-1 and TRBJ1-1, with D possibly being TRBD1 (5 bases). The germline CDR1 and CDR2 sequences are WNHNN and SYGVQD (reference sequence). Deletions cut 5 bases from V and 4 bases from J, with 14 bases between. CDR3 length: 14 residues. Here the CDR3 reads CASSFDPGGTEAFF. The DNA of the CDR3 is TGCGCCAGCAGTTTTGACCCGGGGGGCACTGAAGCTTTCTTT.

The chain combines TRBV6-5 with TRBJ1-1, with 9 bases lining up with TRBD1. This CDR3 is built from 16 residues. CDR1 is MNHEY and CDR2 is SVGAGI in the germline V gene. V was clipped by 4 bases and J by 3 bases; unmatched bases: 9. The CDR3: CASSSGTGFRDTEAFF. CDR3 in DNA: TGTGCCAGCAGTTCGGGGACAGGGTTTCGGGACACTGAAGCTTTCTTT.

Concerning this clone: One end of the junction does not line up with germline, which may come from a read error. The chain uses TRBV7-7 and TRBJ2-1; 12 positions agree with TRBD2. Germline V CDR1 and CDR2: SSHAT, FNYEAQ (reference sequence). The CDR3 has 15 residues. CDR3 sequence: CASSSGTSGFDEQFF. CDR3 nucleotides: TGTGCTAGCAGCTCCGGGACTAGCGGGTTCGATGAGCAGTTCTTC.

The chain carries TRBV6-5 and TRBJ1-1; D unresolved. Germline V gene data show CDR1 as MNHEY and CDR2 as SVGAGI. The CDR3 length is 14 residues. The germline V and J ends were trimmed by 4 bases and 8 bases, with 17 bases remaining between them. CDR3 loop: CASSSLPGNSEAFF. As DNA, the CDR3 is TGTGCCAGCAGTTCCCTCCCCGGAAACAGCGAAGCTTTCTTT.

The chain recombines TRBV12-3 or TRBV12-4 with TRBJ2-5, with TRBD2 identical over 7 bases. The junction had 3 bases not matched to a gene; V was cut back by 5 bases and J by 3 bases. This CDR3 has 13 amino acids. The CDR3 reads CASSALAEETQYF. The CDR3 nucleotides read TGTGCCAGCAGTGCGCTAGCGGAAGAGACCCAGTACTTC.

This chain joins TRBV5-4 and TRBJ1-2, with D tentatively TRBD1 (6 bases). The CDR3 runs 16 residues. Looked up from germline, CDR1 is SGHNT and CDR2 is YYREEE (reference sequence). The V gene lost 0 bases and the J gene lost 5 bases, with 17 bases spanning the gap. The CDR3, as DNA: TGTGCCAGCAGCTTGGAGGTCGGCGGGGGGGCATATGGCTACACCTTC. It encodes CASSLEVGGGAYGYTF.